This TCR beta chain was documented in a study of a mutant IDH1 vaccine in newly diagnosed glioma. Across the whole study: Radiotherapy, temozolomide, or both had been given previously, and both were given to most.

Assay: immunoSEQ multiplex PCR; the TCRdb copy retains only in-frame clones and omits some. This sample has some 70,000 clones, with 60% to 85% found just once. Study-wide results and caveats: It was about 92% of patients that developed vaccine-induced immune responses.

Trimming cost V 5 bases and J 0 bases, with 14 bases left between them. There are 15 residues in the CDR3. CDR1 is SGHAT and CDR2 is FQDESV in the germline V gene (reference sequence). Time point in this sample: baseline, week 1 (first vaccination visit). Treatment reported: pre-vaccination baseline after standard-of-care therapy. Points on this clone: The antigen is unknown.

This clonotype originated in a man in his fifties or sixties with glioma. The sample was PBMCs, taken from a glioma patient treated with radiotherapy, temozolomide or both. The V and J genes are TRBV11-1 and TRBJ2-7, with D possibly called TRBD1 or TRBD2 (6 bases each). In DNA, the CDR3 is TGTGCCAGCAGCCATGGGGGGCGTAGCTCCTACGAGCAGTACTTC. Amino acids: CASSHGGRSSYEQYF.